The TCR beta chain described here comes from a study of CD8 T cells in Susac syndrome. Reverse transcription of 0.5 to 1 ug RNA used random hexamers. TCRdb processed the immunoSEQ multiplex PCR reads anew with MiXCR; each CDR3 protein has one entry. The sample lists hundreds of thousands of distinct CDR3 sequences, just under 95% occurring once. J lost 2 bases, V lost 0 bases, and 11 bases had no gene match. The CDR3 is 18 amino acids. The germline V gene has CDR1 DFQATT and CDR2 SNEGSKA (reference sequence). It was treatment-naive patients with stable or active relapsing-remitting disease who made up the multiple sclerosis controls. Both CD4+ and CD8+ T cells were negatively isolated, and TEMRA cells underwent FACS enrichment. This clonotype was recorded once.

The sequence was obtained from a human donor with multiple sclerosis. The source material was CD4+ T cells from PBMCs. V and J are TRBV20-1 and TRBJ2-5; 11 bases are shared with TRBD2. Here the CDR3 reads CSAREGTSGGHLQETQYF. The CDR3 nucleotides read TGCAGTGCTAGAGAGGGAACTAGCGGGGGCCATCTGCAAGAGACCCAGTACTTC.